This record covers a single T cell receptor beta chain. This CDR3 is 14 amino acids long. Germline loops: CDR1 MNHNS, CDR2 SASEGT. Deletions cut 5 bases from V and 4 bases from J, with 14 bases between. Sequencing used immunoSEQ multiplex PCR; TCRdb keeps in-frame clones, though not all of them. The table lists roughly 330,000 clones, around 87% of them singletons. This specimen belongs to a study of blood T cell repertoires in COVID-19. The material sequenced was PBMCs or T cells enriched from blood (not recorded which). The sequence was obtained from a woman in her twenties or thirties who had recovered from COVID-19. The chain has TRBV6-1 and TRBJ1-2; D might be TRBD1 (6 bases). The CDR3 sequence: CASSSKQGIYGYTF. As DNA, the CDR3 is TGTGCCAGCAGTTCCAAACAGGGCATCTATGGCTACACCTTC.